This entry features one T cell receptor beta chain sequence. Its antigen is currently unknown. TCRdb reprocessed the 5' RACE reads with MiXCR, giving one entry per CDR3 protein. The sample consists of 1.5 million to 2 million distinct CDR3 sequences, around 29% of them appearing once. The sample comes from a study of identical twins. Study-wide points: Compared with models, monozygotic twins showed more out-of-frame TCR alpha sharing. While abundant cord blood beta clonotypes carried fewer insertions, memory repertoires showed no such pattern. Some out-of-frame alpha sequences were shared by twins, and these showed excess low generation probability. The authors noted that invariant MAIT and iNKT cells could partly confound zero-insertion analyses.

The V end lost 7 bases, the J end lost 0 bases, and 15 bases lay between the germline ends. The CDR3 totals 15 residues. Sequencing input: cord blood. The V call is TRBV12-3 or TRBV12-4, the J call TRBJ1-2; TRBD1 might be the D (5 bases). This receptor was obtained from a newborn girl in good health. The CDR3 DNA reads as TGTGCCAGCACCTCAGCCGGGACGGCTAACTATGGCTACACCTTC. Amino acid sequence: CASTSAGTANYGYTF.